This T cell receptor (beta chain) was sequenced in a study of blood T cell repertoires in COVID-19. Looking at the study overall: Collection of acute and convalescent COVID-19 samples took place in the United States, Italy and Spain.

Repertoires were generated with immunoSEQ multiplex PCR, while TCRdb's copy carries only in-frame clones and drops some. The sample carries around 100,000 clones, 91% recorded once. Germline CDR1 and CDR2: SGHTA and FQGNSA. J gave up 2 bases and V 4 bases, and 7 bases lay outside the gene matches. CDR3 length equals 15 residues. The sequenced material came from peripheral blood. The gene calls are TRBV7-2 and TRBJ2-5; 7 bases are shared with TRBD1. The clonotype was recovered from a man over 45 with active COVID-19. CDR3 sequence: CASSSKQGKQETQYF. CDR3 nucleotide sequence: TGTGCCAGCAGCTCCAAACAGGGGAAACAAGAGACCCAGTACTTC.